This T cell receptor (beta chain) was recovered during a study of shared clonotypes between healthy human individuals (dated by TCRdb to the early 2020s). Regarding the study in general: A couple of women and three men aged 18 to 49 years were included in the cohort. Per donor, three plates each were used for CD4 naive and CD4 memory, two for CD8 naive, and one for CD8 memory. The study deeply sequenced blood TCR repertoires of five healthy adults to estimate repertoire size and the extent of clonotype sharing between individuals. Libraries were prepared and TCR repertoires were sequenced by different laboratories using diverse techniques, in order to increase sequencing depth and limit assay-specific biases. Each donor's leukapheresis produced roughly between roughly 0.85 and 9 billion PBMCs.

In regard to this clone: No antigen is known for it. Base qualities are missing; no much larger clone stands one base away.

Using the deep immunoSEQ assay, TCR CDR3 regions were amplified from genomic DNA by multiplex PCR. Extracted genomic DNA from each cell subset was spread evenly across all wells of several immunoSEQ 96-well plates, with each plate serving as a replicate. For sorted subsets, around 200 ng genomic DNA, equal to 25,000 to 35,000 T cell genomes, was loaded into each replicate PCR. The purified libraries were quantified using a Qubit 3.0 fluorometer, sized with a Bioanalyzer 2100, and then quantified again using the KAPA Library Quantification kit. Every immunoSEQ 96-well plate was sequenced on a separate single-read 150-cycle Illumina NextSeq 550 flow cell. The authors' analysis ran thus. Because the immunoSEQ output included only junctional sequences and no quality scores, the filtering could not be the same as the filtering used for full-length reads. Sequences were annotated with PyIR, a Python wrapper for IgBLAST v1.9, using IMGT germline references to assign V/J genes and CDR3. Any read was removed if the V/J assignment was weak (E-value above 1e-6), the CDR3 was missing, or the read contained stop codons, out-of-frame junctions, or ambiguous translated residues. A V3J clonotype was defined by an identical inferred V gene, J gene, and CDR3 amino acid sequence. To compute the percentage overlap between repertoires, the number of shared unique clonotypes was divided by the size of the smaller repertoire. Three approaches were used to assess repertoire richness: RTK rarefaction, the Chao1 estimator, and Recon v2.1 estimates of unobserved clonotypes. Generation probabilities were computed with OLGA for all TCRbeta clonotypes obtained by the gDNA method from a few donors. This immuneACCESS table, as held by TCRdb, lists in-frame sequences with V and J called but not all clones. Of the missing ones, under half trace to an unresolved V gene in checked studies; the others have no known cause. V, J and clone size were drawn from that table, and D and trimming were deduced from the DNA. For this sample there are around 2.5 million clones; roughly 93% appear just once. Together, the top ten hold around 0.4% of the sample.

General findings and caveats noted by the study authors: Clonotypes shared by all four sorted-subset donors showed higher generation probabilities than non-shared clonotypes. Even with the large sequencing depth, rarefaction of the sorted-subset datasets indicated that sequencing was incomplete. Based on pairwise subsampling, the degree of clonotype sharing among donors was expected to be affected by sequencing depth. Naive subsets generally had larger estimated clonotype richness than memory subsets did. About 4.5% of naive CD4, around 3.5% of naive CD8, around 2.3% of memory CD4, and 0.35% to 0.4% of memory CD8 clonotypes were shared across several donors. Sampling was limited to blood, and TCR repertoires in tissue likely differ from TCR repertoires in blood. Because the study included a small number of donors, the genetic and exposure-history diversity represented was limited.

CDR1 SGHNT and CDR2 YYREEE are derived from the germline V gene (reference sequence). Trimming removed 4 bases from V and 6 bases from J, leaving 10 bases between the germline ends. CDR3 length: 12 amino acids, cysteine to phenylalanine. Only the CDR3 region is kept as DNA, spanning 36 bases read in frame from base 1. Healthy HIV-negative adults with no recently reported acute infections or vaccinations were included as donors. Every donor was a Caucasian adult residing in Nashville, Tennessee, USA. CD4+ T cells were enriched by magnetic negative selection, after which naive cells were positively selected on CD45RA and the negative fraction was taken as the memory subset. Blood was obtained by leukapheresis, after which PBMCs were separated by Ficoll-Histopaque density gradient centrifugation and cryopreserved in liquid nitrogen vapor phase. Purity and quantity of every magnetically sorted T cell population were checked by analytical flow cytometry. From each sorted fraction, genomic DNA was isolated and quantified by UV absorbance on a Nanodrop 2000c.

This TCR derives from a man between 18 and 29 years old in good health. Some clones in this sample may be carry-over from other donors' samples. The sample was naive CD4+ T cells from PBMCs. According to the study, the label for this sample's cell subset or site signals: CD45RA+ positively selected. The chain was built from TRBV5-4 and TRBJ1-2; the D gene is possibly TRBD1, with 5 bases matching. The DNA sequence follows: TGTGCCAGCAGCCAGGGACCGGATGGCTACACCTTC. This translates into CASSQGPDGYTF.